A selection of T cell receptor beta chains follows, all from one sample in a study of tumor-infiltrating lymphocytes in oesophageal squamous cell carcinoma. TCRdb ran MiXCR on the PCR reads and lists one entry per CDR3 protein. Seen here are 15,000 to 20,000 distinct CDR3 sequences, 44% observed once, and the top ten hold under 50%. Sequences were obtained from blood. All receptors derive from a female donor with esophageal squamous cell carcinoma. Both conserved end residues are part of each CDR3.

J	V	CDR3
TRBJ2-3	TRBV7-2	CASSPWTSGSSDTQYF
TRBJ2-4	TRBV6-9	CASSPSTSGGNIQYF
TRBJ1-5	TRBV19	CASSPQGGLVNQPQHF
NA	TRBV7-2	CASSLAGLSHEQFF
TRBJ2-3	TRBV28	CAWRGRATDTQYF
TRBJ2-1	TRBV6-2/TRBV6-3	CASSRPSGRANEQFF
TRBJ2-3	TRBV7-6	CASSLALTADTQYF
NA	TRBV28	CASSPPTAVDEQFF
TRBJ1-1	TRBV6-2/TRBV6-3	CASSYTLLANTEAFF
NA	TRBV24-1	CATSGTSGAQETQYF
TRBJ2-7	TRBV6-5	CASSYSDRPLHNEQYF
TRBJ2-6	TRBV4-3	CASSFAGGGANVLTF
NA	TRBV7-3	CASSLGLTGGLGETQYF